Below, 29 T cell receptor beta chains from the same sample are listed, as sequenced in a study of shared clonotypes between healthy human individuals. Using immunoSEQ multiplex PCR, the repertoire was profiled, and TCRdb retains in-frame clones only, with some absent. The profile covers around 2.1 million clones, with just over 90% appearing a single time and about 1.8% taken by the ten largest. CD45RO-negative CD8 cells positively selected for CCR7 made up the naive population, which excluded terminally differentiated effector memory CD45RA+ cells. Sequences were obtained from naive CD8+ T cells from PBMCs. These TCRs come from a man in his late teens or twenties in good health. Some clones in this sample may be carry-over from other donors' samples.

CDR3 loop: CASSQTTGGYEKLFF. The CDR3 nucleotides are TGCGCCAGCAGCCAAACAACAGGGGGCTATGAAAAACTGTTTTTT. The chain carries TRBV4-3 and TRBJ1-4; 9 bases agree with TRBD1. The CDR3 has 15 amino acids. Losses at the gene ends were 2 bases for V and 6 bases for J; bases not matched to a gene: 4. Germline assignment: CDR1 LGHNA and CDR2 YSLEER.

The chain has TRBV9 and TRBJ2-7, with 8 bases fitting TRBD2. CDR1 is SGDLS and CDR2 is YYNGEE in the germline V gene. The junction had 8 bases not matched to a gene; V was cut back by 3 bases and J by 3 bases. This CDR3 comprises 15 residues. CDR3 DNA: TGTGCCAGCAGCGCGGGGGGGAGTACAGACTACGAGCAGTACTTC. Translation: CASSAGGSTDYEQYF.

The chain has TRBV5-6 and TRBJ1-2; TRBD1 aligns across 7 bases. The CDR3 consists of 15 residues. Trimming took 4 bases from V and 7 from J; bases not matched to a gene: 13. Germline V gene lookup returns CDR1 SGHDT and CDR2 YYEEEE. The CDR3 reads CASSPKVGGDRGYTF. The CDR3 DNA sequence: TGTGCCAGCAGCCCAAAAGTAGGGGGCGATCGTGGCTACACCTTC. The whole variable domain, filled in from reference TRBV5-6 and TRBJ1-2, reads DAGVTQSPTHLIKTRGQQVTLRCSPKSGHDTVSWYQQALGQGPQFIFQYYEEEERQRGNFPDRFSGHQFPNYSSELNVNALLLGDSALYLCASSPKVGGDRGYTFGSGTRLTVV.

The genes are TRBV6-1 and TRBJ2-7, with 7 bases aligning to TRBD1. Trimming cost V 7 bases and J 2 bases; bases outside gene matches: 8. This CDR3 has 14 amino acids. Germline CDR1 MNHNS, CDR2 SASEGT. The CDR3 region is CASKSTGSTYEQYF. The CDR3 nucleotides are TGTGCCAGCAAATCGACAGGGAGCACCTACGAGCAGTACTTC.

The rearrangement uses TRBV7-7 and TRBJ2-7, with D perhaps TRBD1 or TRBD2 (6 bases each). Trimming removed 5 bases from V and 6 bases from J, with 14 bases in between. This CDR3 has 13 residues. Germline lookup yields CDR1 SSHAT and CDR2 FNYEAQ (reference sequence). The CDR3 coding sequence is TGTGCCAGCAGCGAAACCAGGGGAGGCGAGCAGTACTTC. This encodes CASSETRGGEQYF.

The chain employs TRBV9 and TRBJ1-2, with 8 nucleotides matching TRBD1. Germline CDR1 SGDLS, CDR2 YYNGEE. This CDR3 is built from 16 residues. V lost 4 bases and J lost 0; bases outside the gene matches: 8. CDR3 bases: TGTGCCAGCAGCCGGACAGGGAACCCAGCTAACTATGGCTACACCTTC. This translates into CASSRTGNPANYGYTF.

For this clone: One end of the junction does not line up with germline, which may come from a read error. The chain has TRBV6-6 and TRBJ1-3; unclear D gene. Germline CDR1 reads MNHNY; CDR2 reads SVGAGI (reference sequence). There are 11 residues in the CDR3. This CDR3 is CASSYLGFLIF. In DNA form, the CDR3 reads TGTGCCAGCAGTTACCTTGGCTTTCTGATATTT.

A note on this clone: The sample has other DNA sequences that encode this CDR3 too. The chain has TRBV27 and TRBJ2-6; a weak D match, TRBD2 (6 bases). Germline V lookup: CDR1 MNHEY, CDR2 SMNVEV (reference sequence). The CDR3 has 15 residues. The ends were cut back, 2 bases at V and 1 base at J, with 6 bases in the middle. CDR3 sequence (DNA): TGTGCCAGCAGTTTACGGGGGTCTGGGGCCAACGTCCTGACTTTC. It codes for CASSLRGSGANVLTF.

V gene TRBV6-1 combines with J gene TRBJ2-2; D possibly corresponds to TRBD1 (6 bases). The CDR3 covers 14 residues. Trimming cost V 6 bases and J 4 bases, with 12 bases left between them. Germline V gene sequence: CDR1 MNHNS, CDR2 SASEGT. The CDR3 DNA reads TGTGCCAGCAGCGCAGGGGTGGGCACCGGGGAGCTGTTTTTT. This codes for CASSAGVGTGELFF.

This chain joins TRBV6-4 and TRBJ1-2, with D unresolved. This CDR3 is 14 amino acids long. Germline V gene data show CDR1 as MRHNA and CDR2 as SNTAGT. Trimming cost V 6 bases and J 0 bases, with 11 bases left between them. CDR3 coding DNA: TGTGCCAGCAGGTCCCAGGAACCTAACTATGGCTACACCTTC. It translates to CASRSQEPNYGYTF.

The chain carries TRBV27 and TRBJ2-1; the D gene is possibly TRBD1 (5 bases). The CDR3 is 13 residues long. Germline V lookup: CDR1 MNHEY, CDR2 SMNVEV (reference sequence). With 6 bases removed from V and 4 bases from J, the gap between germline ends came to 10 bases. The CDR3 DNA follows: TGTGCCAGCAGGAAACAGGAGTACAATGAGCAGTTCTTC. Protein product: CASRKQEYNEQFF.

The chain links TRBV11-2 to TRBJ2-7, with D perhaps given as TRBD1 or TRBD2 (7 bases each). The V end lost 5 bases, the J end lost 2 bases, and 16 bases lay between the germline ends. The CDR3 is 15 amino acids. In germline, CDR1 is SGHAT, CDR2 FQNNGV. The CDR3: CASSQGGLPAYEQYF. CDR3 in DNA: TGTGCCAGCAGCCAGGGGGGGCTTCCAGCCTACGAGCAGTACTTC.

The V gene is TRBV5-1, the J gene TRBJ1-1, with D tentatively TRBD1 (5 bases). CDR1 is SGHRS, CDR2 YFSETQ, per germline. There are 14 residues in the CDR3. V lost 4 bases to trimming and J lost 0 bases, with 10 bases between them. The CDR3 here is CASSVTALNTEAFF. The CDR3 DNA sequence: TGCGCCAGCAGCGTGACAGCCCTGAACACTGAAGCTTTCTTT.

V is TRBV9 and J is TRBJ2-1, with D hard to call. Trimming stripped 0 bases from V and 6 bases from J, with 7 bases between. CDR1 is SGDLS, CDR2 YYNGEE, per germline. There are 13 residues in the CDR3. CDR3 sequence reads: CASSVDSINEQFF. CDR3 nucleotides: TGTGCCAGCAGCGTAGATAGTATCAATGAGCAGTTCTTC. The full variable domain, with the rest looked up from reference TRBV9 and TRBJ2-1, is DSGVTQTPKHLITATGQRVTLRCSPRSGDLSVYWYQQSLDQGLQFLIQYYNGEERAKGNILERFSAQQFPDLHSELNLSSLELGDSALYFCASSVDSINEQFFGPGTRLTVL.

The gene calls are TRBV13 and TRBJ2-2, with D hard to call. The CDR3 runs 16 residues. Germline V lookup: CDR1 PRHDT, CDR2 FYEKMQ (reference sequence). Deletions cut 2 bases from V and 2 bases from J, with 12 bases between. CDR3 protein: CASSLHGEGNTGELFF. CDR3 nucleotides: TGTGCCAGCAGCTTACATGGAGAAGGAAACACCGGGGAGCTGTTTTTT.

The J gene is TRBJ2-7, the V gene TRBV6-5, with D possibly being TRBD2 (6 bases). V lost 8 bases and J 4 bases, leaving 18 bases between the germline ends. The germline gives CDR1 MNHEY, CDR2 SVGAGI. The CDR3 contains 14 residues. The CDR3 nucleotides read TGTGCCAGCTGGGGGGACGGAGGGGAATACGAGCAGTACTTC. This sequence encodes CASWGDGGEYEQYF.

The chain is built from TRBV27 and TRBJ2-6; the D call may be TRBD1 or TRBD2 (5 bases each). In germline, CDR1 is MNHEY, CDR2 SMNVEV (reference sequence). The CDR3 runs to 15 residues. Trimming pared 7 bases from V and 2 bases from J, leaving 12 bases between. The CDR3 DNA is TGTGCCAGCACCTACGGGACGACTGGGGCCAACGTCCTGACTTTC. Amino acid sequence: CASTYGTTGANVLTF.

The V gene is TRBV6-5, the J gene TRBJ1-1, with 7 nucleotides matching TRBD1. This CDR3 has 13 residues. Trimming at V came to 10 bases and at J to 3 bases, leaving 8 bases not matched to a gene. The germline V gene encodes CDR1 MNHEY and CDR2 SVGAGI. CDR3 in amino acids: CATRPDRDTEAFF. As DNA, the CDR3 is TGTGCCACTCGACCCGACAGGGACACTGAAGCTTTCTTT.

The chain couples TRBV11-2 to TRBJ1-1; a weak D match, TRBD1 (6 bases). V shed 4 bases and J shed 0 bases, with 12 bases lying between them. The CDR3 sequence is 15 residues long. The V gene's germline CDR1 is SGHAT and CDR2 FQNNGV. The CDR3 DNA reads TGTGCCAGCAGCTCCCTTGGGGACATGAACACTGAAGCTTTCTTT. Translated, it gives CASSSLGDMNTEAFF.

The V call is TRBV27, the J call TRBJ2-7; D assignment may be TRBD1 or TRBD2 (5 bases each). Germline V lookup: CDR1 MNHEY, CDR2 SMNVEV (reference sequence). V lost 10 bases and J 6 bases, leaving 13 bases between the germline ends. CDR3 length: 11 amino acids. CDR3 sequence reads: CATRDAAEQYF. Here the CDR3 DNA reads TGTGCCACCCGGGACGCTGCCGAGCAGTACTTC.

V is TRBV2 and J is TRBJ2-7; 9 bases agree with TRBD2. V was clipped by 6 bases and J by 4 bases; unmatched bases: 16. The CDR3 consists of 17 residues. Per the germline V gene, CDR1 is SNHLY and CDR2 is FYNNEI. The CDR3 protein is CASRERVLSGRMYEQYF. The CDR3, as DNA: TGTGCCAGCAGGGAGAGGGTCCTTAGCGGGAGAATGTACGAGCAGTACTTC. Combining the CDR3 with reference TRBV2 and TRBJ2-7 gives the whole variable domain EPEVTQTPSHQVTQMGQEVILRCVPISNHLYFYWYRQILGQKVEFLVSFYNNEISEKSEIFDDQFSVERPDGSNFTLKIRSTKLEDSAMYFCASRERVLSGRMYEQYFGPGTRLTVT.

A remark on this clone: Other DNA sequences in this specimen translate into the identical CDR3. The chain links TRBV5-6 to TRBJ1-2; 8 positions match TRBD1. V lost 3 bases, J lost 4 bases, and 2 bases stayed unmatched. The CDR3 loop spans 13 amino acids. Germline V CDR1 and CDR2: SGHDT, YYEEEE. The CDR3 DNA follows: TGTGCCAGCAGCTCAGGGGGCAGCTATGGCTACACCTTC. Translated: CASSSGGSYGYTF.

CDR3 protein: CASSLSVGLAGYEQYF. The CDR3 DNA reads TGTGCCAGCAGCTTATCGGTTGGGCTAGCGGGCTACGAGCAGTACTTC. This chain links TRBV5-5 with TRBJ2-7; 8 positions match TRBD2. Looked up from germline, CDR1 is SGHKS and CDR2 is YYEKEE (reference sequence). V lost 2 bases and J lost 3; bases outside the gene matches: 10. This CDR3 has 16 residues.

The rearrangement links TRBV5-4 to TRBJ2-7, with TRBD2 matching over 7 bases. With 2 bases clipped from V and 3 bases from J, the junction kept 5 bases outside the gene matches. The germline CDR1 and CDR2 sequences are SGHNT and YYREEE (reference sequence). The CDR3 covers 14 residues. DNA of the CDR3: TGTGCCAGCAGCTTACCCGGGACTATCTACGAGCAGTACTTC. Its translation is CASSLPGTIYEQYF.

This clone turned up a few times. DNA of the CDR3: TGTGCCACCAGCAGTTTATTGGACAGAGCCTACGAGCAGTACTTC. It specifies CATSSLLDRAYEQYF. The chain employs TRBV15 and TRBJ2-7; D may be TRBD1 (6 bases). The germline CDR1 and CDR2 sequences are LNHNV and YYDKDF (reference sequence). The ends were cut back, 3 bases at V and 2 bases at J, with 14 bases in the middle. The CDR3 runs to 15 residues.

The gene calls are TRBV9 and TRBJ2-7; 7 bases are shared with TRBD1. CDR1 and CDR2 from the germline V gene are SGDLS and YYNGEE. CDR3 length equals 15 residues. Losses at the gene ends were 3 bases for V and 2 bases for J; bases not matched to a gene: 8. CDR3 region: CASSEATGPAYEQYF. CDR3 nucleotides: TGTGCCAGCAGCGAGGCGACAGGGCCCGCCTACGAGCAGTACTTC.

This clone was detected a few times. The chain combines TRBV13 with TRBJ1-1; D gene ambiguous. Germline CDR1 reads PRHDT; CDR2 reads FYEKMQ (reference sequence). This CDR3 has 14 amino acids. V shed 4 bases and J shed 0 bases, with 9 bases lying between them. The CDR3 bases are TGTGCCAGCAGCTCCGGGCAAATGAACACTGAAGCTTTCTTT. Translated, it gives CASSSGQMNTEAFF.

The chain uses TRBV7-9 and TRBJ2-1; no clear D gene. This CDR3 region has 16 residues. Trimming stripped 8 bases from V and 0 bases from J, with 17 bases between. Looked up from germline, CDR1 is SEHNR and CDR2 is FQNEAQ (reference sequence). The CDR3 sequence: CASAPRGLHSYNEQFF. The CDR3 bases are TGTGCCAGCGCACCGCGCGGTCTACACTCCTACAATGAGCAGTTCTTC.

The chain is built from TRBV27 and TRBJ2-2; D might be TRBD2 (5 bases). In germline, CDR1 is MNHEY, CDR2 SMNVEV (reference sequence). Trimming removed 3 bases at V and 3 bases at J, with 8 bases between. This CDR3 has 14 amino acids. In DNA form, the CDR3 reads TGTGCCAGCAGTTTCAATAGCGACACCGGGGAGCTGTTTTTT. Its translation: CASSFNSDTGELFF.